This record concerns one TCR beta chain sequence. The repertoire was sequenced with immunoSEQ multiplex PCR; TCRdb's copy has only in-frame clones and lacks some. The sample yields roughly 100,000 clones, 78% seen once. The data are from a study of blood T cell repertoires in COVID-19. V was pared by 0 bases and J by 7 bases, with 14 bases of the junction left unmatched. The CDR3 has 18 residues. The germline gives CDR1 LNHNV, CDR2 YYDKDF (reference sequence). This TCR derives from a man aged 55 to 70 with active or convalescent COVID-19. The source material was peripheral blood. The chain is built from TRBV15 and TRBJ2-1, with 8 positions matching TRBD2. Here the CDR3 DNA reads TGTGCCACCAGCAGAGATTCTTATGGGACTAGGGGAGTGAATGAGCAGTTCTTC. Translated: CATSRDSYGTRGVNEQFF.